These T cell receptor beta chains were read from a single sample in a study of T cell changes during pregnancy in multiple sclerosis. Data came from immunoSEQ multiplex PCR; TCRdb stores just in-frame clones and leaves some out. The table records tens of thousands of clones, 91% of them present only once. The sequencing used peripheral blood, collected after pregnancy. The receptors here all came from a female donor in good health, enrolled as a control in a pregnancy study. Both conserved end residues are part of each CDR3. The D gene is left open where the match is weak. A row's size may be missing; if present it is once, few, many or a size class.

TRBV30	TRBJ1-2	.	TRBD1	TGTGCCTGGAGTTCCCTTGGACAGGAAATCAACTATGGCTACACCTTC	CAWSSLGQEINYGYTF
TRBV30	TRBJ1-4	.	.	TGTGCCTGGAGTGTGGGAGTGGTTGGGACTAATGAAAAACTGTTTTTT	CAWSVGVVGTNEKLFF
TRBV6-6	TRBJ2-1	.	.	TGTGCCAGCAGTTACTCGGCTAGTGCCTACAATGAGCAGTTCTTC	CASSYSASAYNEQFF
TRBV13	TRBJ2-7	.	TRBD1	TGTGCCAGCAGCTTAGCCGGGACAGGGGAATACGAGCAGTACTTC	CASSLAGTGEYEQYF
TRBV5-1	TRBJ2-5	.	TRBD2	TGCGCCAGCAGCGCCACTAGCGGGGGGCCGTCCGCGCGGACCCAGTACTTC	CASSATSGGPSARTQYF
TRBV28	TRBJ1-5	.	.	TGTGCCAGCAGGGGAGGGGGGCAGCCCCAGCATTTT	CASRGGGQPQHF
TRBV27	TRBJ2-7	.	.	TGTGCCAGCAGCCCTGGACAGTCCTACGAGCAGTACTTC	CASSPGQSYEQYF
TRBV5-8	TRBJ1-2	.	.	TGTGCCAGCAGCTTGGGCCCGGGAAACTATGGCTACACCTTC	CASSLGPGNYGYTF
TRBV30	TRBJ2-1	.	TRBD2	TGTGCCTGGAGTCTCGGGACTAGCGTAAACAATGAGCAGTTCTTC	CAWSLGTSVNNEQFF
TRBV13	TRBJ1-3	.	.	TGTGCCAGCAGCTTCGGGAGGAACACCATATATTTT	CASSFGRNTIYF
TRBV7-2	TRBJ1-6	.	.	TGTGCCAGCAGCTTAGCGCTAGAAGGGGCCTATAATTCACCCCTCCACTTT	CASSLALEGAYNSPLHF
TRBV9	TRBJ1-1	.	TRBD1	TGTGCCAGCAGCGTGGGACAGGGGAGCACTGAAGCTTTCTTT	CASSVGQGSTEAFF
TRBV2	TRBJ1-2	.	TRBD1	TGTGCCAGCAGTGAGCGGACAGGGGCCAGGACTGGGGGCTACACCTTC	CASSERTGARTGGYTF
TRBV19	TRBJ1-2	.	.	TGTGCCAGTAGTATAGATGAAGACAGTCCGTGGGGTGGCTACACCTTC	CASSIDEDSPWGGYTF
TRBV6-1	TRBJ2-7	once	TRBD2	TGTGCCAGCTTGGGGGGGTTTTCACCCTACGAGCAGTACTTC	CASLGGFSPYEQYF
TRBV27	TRBJ2-3	.	.	TGTGCCAGCAGGCTACAGATAACTAGCACAGATACGCAGTATTTT	CASRLQITSTDTQYF
TRBV18	TRBJ2-2	.	TRBD1	TGTGCCAGCTCGGTGGACAGGAGAACGAACACCGGGGAGCTGTTTTTT	CASSVDRRTNTGELFF
TRBV10-3	TRBJ1-2	.	.	TGTGCCATCTCGTCAGGGGACTATGGCTACACCTTC	CAISSGDYGYTF
TRBV7-9	TRBJ2-7	.	.	TGTGCCAGCAGCTACCAGCTGGGAGTACCTTACGAGCAGTACTTC	CASSYQLGVPYEQYF
TRBV2	TRBJ2-1	few	.	TGTGCCAGCAGTGAAACGGGGTTCTTTAATGAGCAGTTCTTC	CASSETGFFNEQFF
TRBV27	TRBJ2-5	.	.	TGTGCCAGCAGTTTGCATAGCCAAGAGACCCAGTACTTC	CASSLHSQETQYF
TRBV6-5	TRBJ2-1	.	TRBD2	TGTGCCAGCAGTCGGGGGGGGACTCCAAATGAGCAGTTCTTC	CASSRGGTPNEQFF
TRBV6-5	TRBJ1-1	.	.	TGTGCCAGCAGTTACCTCCCAGGAGGCACTGAAGCTTTCTTT	CASSYLPGGTEAFF
TRBV7-9	TRBJ1-2	.	.	TGTGCCAGCAGCTCCGTAGGGGGGGGACTAAACTATGGCTACACCTTC	CASSSVGGGLNYGYTF
TRBV25-1	TRBJ2-7	.	.	TGTGCCAGCAGTGAGCGGGACTTCGACGAGCAGTACTTC	CASSERDFDEQYF
TRBV29-1	TRBJ2-1	.	.	TGCAGCGTTGGAGGGACACTAAACCATGAGCAGTTCTTC	CSVGGTLNHEQFF
TRBV5-5	TRBJ1-1	few	.	TGTGCCAGCAGTTACGACAGTGAAGCTTTCTTT	CASSYDSEAFF